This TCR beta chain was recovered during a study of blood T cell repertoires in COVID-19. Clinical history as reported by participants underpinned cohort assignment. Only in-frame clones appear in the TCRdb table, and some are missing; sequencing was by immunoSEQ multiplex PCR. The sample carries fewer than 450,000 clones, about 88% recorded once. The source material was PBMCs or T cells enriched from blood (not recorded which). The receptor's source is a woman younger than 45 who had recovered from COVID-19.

CDR3 sequence (DNA): TGCAGCGTTGGGGGCAGGGTCCCCTACGAGCAGTACTTC. It is translated as CSVGGRVPYEQYF. This chain links TRBV29-1 with TRBJ2-7; TRBD1 might be the D (5 bases). The CDR3 has 13 amino acids. V was pared by 4 bases and J by 2 bases, with 12 bases between. Germline V gene lookup returns CDR1 SQVTM and CDR2 ANQGSEA.